The 11 T cell receptor beta chains reported below all come from one sample, sequenced in a study of blood T cell repertoires in COVID-19. The table came from immunoSEQ multiplex PCR; TCRdb's copy has only in-frame clones and leaves some out. The data contain around 160,000 clones, 85% to 90% of them singletons. Sequenced sample: PBMCs or T cells enriched from blood (not recorded which). Receptors originate from a young woman with acute COVID-19.

The chain uses TRBV18 and TRBJ1-1, with 9 bases lining up with TRBD1. Trimming took 3 bases from V and 5 from J; bases not matched to a gene: 7. In germline, CDR1 is KGHSH, CDR2 LQKENI. The CDR3 is 15 amino acids. CDR3 sequence: CASSPGGQGSTEAFF. The CDR3 DNA is TGTGCCAGCTCACCGGGGGGACAGGGCTCTACTGAAGCTTTCTTT.

The genes are TRBV4-3 and TRBJ2-4; the match to TRBD2 covers 8 bases. V was clipped by 1 base and J by 0 bases; unmatched bases: 2. CDR1 LGHNA and CDR2 YSLEER come from the germline V gene. This CDR3 is built from 16 residues. Written as DNA, the CDR3 is TGCGCCAGCAGCCAAGGGGCGGGAGGAGCCAAAAACATTCAGTACTTC. It yields the protein CASSQGAGGAKNIQYF.

The rearrangement uses TRBV5-6 and TRBJ2-7, with D tentatively TRBD1 (6 bases). Germline CDR1 SGHDT, CDR2 YYEEEE. V gave up 4 bases and J gave up 6 bases, with 11 bases separating them. The CDR3 loop spans 12 amino acids. The CDR3 DNA follows: TGTGCCAGCAGCGTCCAGGGGCTCGAGCAGTACTTC. Translation gives CASSVQGLEQYF.

The CDR3 protein is CATILGQAYEQYF. As DNA, the CDR3 is TGTGCCACCATACTCGGACAAGCCTACGAGCAGTACTTC. The chain combines TRBV6-5 with TRBJ2-7; tentatively, D is TRBD1 (5 bases). V was trimmed by 10 bases and J by 2 bases, leaving 15 bases between them. The CDR3 loop spans 13 amino acids. Germline CDR1 is MNHEY and CDR2 is SVGAGI.

Only a few counts were recorded for this clone. The V and J genes are TRBV6-5 and TRBJ1-3; D is perhaps TRBD1 (5 bases). Germline V lookup: CDR1 MNHEY, CDR2 SVGAGI. V was clipped by 8 bases and J by 7 bases, with 12 bases between them. This CDR3 contains 12 residues. In DNA, the CDR3 is TGTGCCAGCGGAACTGGGGCGAACACCATATATTTT. Translating it yields CASGTGANTIYF.

The chain uses TRBV5-5 and TRBJ2-7, with D maybe TRBD1 (6 bases). CDR3 length: 15 amino acids. Trimming shortened V by 4 bases and J by 4 bases, and 18 bases separated the two germline ends. Germline V gives CDR1 SGHKS, CDR2 YYEKEE (reference sequence). The CDR3 DNA reads as TGTGCCAGCAGCCTACCCGGGGACAAGCCTTACGAGCAGTACTTC. It codes for CASSLPGDKPYEQYF.

This chain uses TRBV5-5 with TRBJ2-7; no firm D call. CDR3 size: 12 residues. Trimming cost V 2 bases and J 4 bases, with 7 bases left between them. Looked up from germline, CDR1 is SGHKS and CDR2 is YYEKEE (reference sequence). CDR3 residues: CASSFRVYEQYF. The CDR3 DNA sequence: TGTGCCAGCAGCTTCCGGGTGTACGAGCAGTACTTC.

J is TRBJ2-1 and V is TRBV3-1 (or the pseudogene TRBV3-2); 7 nucleotides line up with TRBD2. V was pared by 2 bases and J by 5 bases, with 6 bases of the junction left unmatched. The CDR3 length is 15 residues. Per the germline V gene, CDR1 is LGHDT and CDR2 is YNNKEL (reference sequence). The CDR3 reads CASSQRGAGDNEQFF. In DNA, the CDR3 is TGTGCCAGCAGCCAAAGGGGCGCGGGGGACAATGAGCAGTTCTTC.

The chain employs TRBV4-3 and TRBJ1-2, with 8 bases lining up with TRBD1. CDR3 length equals 14 residues. V dropped 8 bases and J dropped 3; count of bases not matched to a gene: 8. Looked up from germline, CDR1 is LGHNA and CDR2 is YSLEER. The CDR3 coding sequence is TGCGCCAGCGGACAGGGACTATATGACTATGGCTACACCTTC. The encoded protein is CASGQGLYDYGYTF.

The chain recombines TRBV15 with TRBJ2-5; 11 positions match TRBD1. Unmatched junction bases numbered 5, after V lost 3 bases and J lost 5 bases. The CDR3 length is 15 residues. Germline V gene data show CDR1 as LNHNV and CDR2 as YYDKDF (reference sequence). The CDR3 nucleotides are TGTGCCACCAGCAGTGTGGGACAGGGGGTTGAGACCCAGTACTTC. Translation gives CATSSVGQGVETQYF.

V is TRBV2 and J is TRBJ2-7, with a possible D match to TRBD1 (6 bases). V lost 8 bases and J lost 1, with 12 bases in between. Germline V gene lookup returns CDR1 SNHLY and CDR2 FYNNEI. The CDR3 has 13 residues. The CDR3 spells CASSRDISYEQYF. Here the CDR3 DNA reads TGTGCCAGCTCCCGGGACATATCCTACGAGCAGTACTTC.